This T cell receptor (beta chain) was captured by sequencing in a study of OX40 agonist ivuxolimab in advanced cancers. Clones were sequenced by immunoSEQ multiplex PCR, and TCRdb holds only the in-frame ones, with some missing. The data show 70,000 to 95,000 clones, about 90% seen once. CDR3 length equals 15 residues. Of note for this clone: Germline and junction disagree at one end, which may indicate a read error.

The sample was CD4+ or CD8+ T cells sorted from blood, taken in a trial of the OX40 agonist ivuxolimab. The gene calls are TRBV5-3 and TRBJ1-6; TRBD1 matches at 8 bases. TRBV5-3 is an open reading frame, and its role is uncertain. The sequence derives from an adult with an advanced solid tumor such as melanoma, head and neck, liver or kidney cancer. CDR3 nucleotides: TGTGCCAGCAGCTCCGGGACAGGTTATAATTCACCCCTCCACTTT. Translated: CASSSGTGYNSPLHF.